The 18 T cell receptor beta chains presented below share a single source sample, sequenced in a study of cytomegalovirus exposure and HLA in healthy donors. A multiplex PCR was run with 60 Vbeta primers and 13 Jbeta primers. This table comes from immunoSEQ multiplex PCR, and its TCRdb copy is limited to in-frame clones, with some not included. The sample consists of approximately 170,000 clones, 65% to 85% of them appearing once. The sequencing sample was made of PBMCs. The receptors come from a male donor in good health and CMV-seronegative.

The J gene is TRBJ2-2, the V gene TRBV4-2; a weak D match, TRBD1 (5 bases). CDR3 length: 15 residues. The V gene lost 4 bases and the J gene lost 2 bases, with 11 bases spanning the gap. Germline lookup yields CDR1 LGHNA and CDR2 YNFKEQ. For the CDR3, the DNA is TGTGCCAGCAGCCTCCCGACAGACAACACCGGGGAGCTGTTTTTT. The encoded protein is CASSLPTDNTGELFF.

This rearrangement joins TRBV28 to TRBJ1-2; 7 positions match TRBD1. CDR1 and CDR2 (germline): MDHEN, SYDVKM. J gave up 5 bases and V 1 base, and 4 bases lay outside the gene matches. The CDR3 has 14 residues. The CDR3 spells CASSLSETGYGYTF. CDR3 bases: TGTGCCAGCAGTTTATCCGAGACAGGGTATGGCTACACCTTC.

V and J are TRBV5-1 and TRBJ2-7; TRBD1 agrees at 8 bases. The V and J ends lost 2 bases and 7 bases, in that order; junction bases with no gene match: 8. The CDR3 runs 14 residues. CDR1 SGHRS and CDR2 YFSETQ come from the germline V gene. The CDR3 DNA follows: TGCGCCAGCAGCTTACAGGACAGGGCTAGGGAGCAGTACTTC. It yields the protein CASSLQDRAREQYF.

This chain joins TRBV4-2 and TRBJ2-5; 8 bases line up with TRBD1. The CDR3 runs to 14 residues. Losses at the gene ends were 4 bases for V and 3 bases for J; bases not matched to a gene: 4. Per germline, CDR1 LGHNA and CDR2 YNFKEQ. The CDR3 is CASSLTGEKETQYF. CDR3 sequence (DNA): TGTGCCAGCAGCCTGACAGGGGAGAAAGAGACCCAGTACTTC.

The gene calls are TRBV5-1 and TRBJ2-7; D is ambiguous. Germline V CDR1 and CDR2: SGHRS, YFSETQ. Between the trimmed V and J ends, which lost 2 bases and 0 bases, there was a span of 3 bases. The CDR3 extends over 12 amino acids. The CDR3 bases are TGCGCCAGCAGCTTTAGCTCCTACGAGCAGTACTTC. Its protein product is CASSFSSYEQYF.

A single count supports this clone. V gene TRBV15 combines with J gene TRBJ2-1; D is unresolved. The CDR3 is 14 amino acids. CDR1 is LNHNV, CDR2 YYDKDF, per germline (reference sequence). Trimming removed 1 base from V and 0 bases from J, with 4 bases in between. The CDR3 DNA follows: TGTGCCACCAGCAGAGTCAGCTCCTACAATGAGCAGTTCTTC. Encoded protein: CATSRVSSYNEQFF.

V gene TRBV19 combines with J gene TRBJ2-7, with TRBD1 matching over 7 bases. V lost 1 base to trimming and J lost 4 bases; unmatched junction nucleotides: 4. Germline V gives CDR1 LNHDA, CDR2 SQIVND (reference sequence). The CDR3 consists of 14 residues. The CDR3 bases are TGTGCCAGTAGTATAGGAGGGGACAGTTACGAGCAGTACTTC. Translation gives CASSIGGDSYEQYF.

This rearrangement joins TRBV28 to TRBJ2-7; 7 bases agree with TRBD1. Germline V gives CDR1 MDHEN, CDR2 SYDVKM. This CDR3 comprises 14 residues. V dropped 5 bases and J dropped 2; count of bases not matched to a gene: 6. CDR3 coding DNA: TGTGCCAGCAGTGCCCCTGGACAGGCCTACGAGCAGTACTTC. Protein sequence: CASSAPGQAYEQYF.

This sequence joins TRBV5-1 and TRBJ1-1; D may be TRBD1 (5 bases). The germline V and J ends were trimmed by 5 bases and 0 bases, with 14 bases remaining between them. CDR1 is SGHRS, CDR2 YFSETQ, per germline. The CDR3 contains 15 residues. The CDR3: CASRRNAGLNTEAFF. The CDR3 coding sequence is TGCGCCAGCAGGCGAAACGCAGGGCTGAACACTGAAGCTTTCTTT. The full variable domain, rest sourced from reference TRBV5-1 and TRBJ1-1, is KAGVTQTPRYLIKTRGQQVTLSCSPISGHRSVSWYQQTPGQGLQFLFEYFSETQRNKGNFPGRFSGRQFSNSRSEMNVSTLELGDSALYLCASRRNAGLNTEAFFGQGTRLTVV.

The chain uses TRBV30 and TRBJ2-2; 9 bases align to TRBD1. CDR1 and CDR2 (germline): GTSNPN, SVGIG (reference sequence). The CDR3 spans 19 residues. After removal of 2 bases from V and 3 bases from J, the junction contained 16 bases not matched to a gene. The CDR3 sequence is CAWSPTSDRGWWDTGELFF. CDR3 nucleotide sequence: TGTGCCTGGAGTCCGACCTCTGACAGGGGGTGGTGGGACACCGGGGAGCTGTTTTTT.

The rearrangement joins TRBV5-4 to TRBJ2-2; no reliable D call. V dropped 1 base and J dropped 4 bases, with 8 bases sitting between them. Germline CDR1 SGHNT, CDR2 YYREEE (reference sequence). The CDR3 has 14 residues. The CDR3 sequence is CASSLLRGTGELFF. The CDR3 coding sequence is TGTGCCAGCAGCTTGTTGAGAGGCACCGGGGAGCTGTTTTTT.

In its sample, this clone was seen a few times. The rearrangement links TRBV7-9 to TRBJ1-3, with D perhaps matching TRBD1 (6 bases). Trimming stripped 8 bases from V and 0 bases from J, with 11 bases between. From germline, CDR1 is SEHNR and CDR2 FQNEAQ (reference sequence). The CDR3 is 14 amino acids. The CDR3 loop reads CASGGGPSGNTIYF. The CDR3 DNA follows: TGTGCCAGCGGGGGGGGCCCCTCTGGAAACACCATATATTTT.

Ten or more counts support this clone. The J gene is TRBJ2-7, the V gene TRBV5-6; D not certain. This CDR3 has 14 amino acids. Germline CDR1 is SGHDT and CDR2 is YYEEEE. V was trimmed by 0 bases and J by 3 bases, leaving 10 bases between them. CDR3 bases: TGTGCCAGCAGCTTGGGGCAGAAATTCTACGAGCAGTACTTC. Its protein product is CASSLGQKFYEQYF.

V and J are TRBV5-4 and TRBJ2-5; 9 bases map to TRBD2. The CDR3 is 16 residues long. V shed 0 bases, J shed 5 bases, and the junction held 8 bases outside the gene matches. The germline V gene encodes CDR1 SGHNT and CDR2 YYREEE (reference sequence). The chain's CDR3 is CASSLVGRGGGETQYF. The CDR3 bases are TGTGCCAGCAGCTTGGTCGGGCGGGGGGGAGGGGAGACCCAGTACTTC.

The chain recombines TRBV15 with TRBJ1-4, with 9 bases matching TRBD1. Germline CDR1 and CDR2: LNHNV and YYDKDF (reference sequence). V shed 0 bases, J shed 8 bases, and the junction held 10 bases outside the gene matches. This CDR3 has 17 residues. The CDR3 DNA reads TGTGCCACCAGCAGAGACGGTCTCACAGGGGGCGGCGAAAAACTGTTTTTT. Translated, it gives CATSRDGLTGGGEKLFF.

The V and J genes are TRBV27 and TRBJ2-7; D might be TRBD2 (5 bases). Trimming cost V 7 bases and J 7 bases, with 14 bases left between them. CDR3 length: 12 residues. Germline CDR1 reads MNHEY; CDR2 reads SMNVEV (reference sequence). CDR3 residues: CASNPRGQEQYF. CDR3 DNA sequence: TGTGCCAGCAACCCTCGAGGGCAAGAGCAGTACTTC.

This clone was seen a few times. The chain employs TRBV5-1 and TRBJ1-2; 11 positions match TRBD1. Per the germline V gene, CDR1 is SGHRS and CDR2 is YFSETQ. The trim removed 4 bases at V and 5 bases at J, leaving 4 bases unmatched. This CDR3 has 14 residues. The CDR3 sequence: CASSPGQGEYGYTF. The CDR3 DNA is TGCGCCAGCAGCCCGGGACAGGGGGAGTATGGCTACACCTTC.

The chain has TRBV11-2 and TRBJ2-3, with 8 bases matching TRBD2. The length of the CDR3 is 17 residues. The J segment lost 0 bases and the V segment lost 0 bases, leaving 5 bases of the junction unmatched. CDR1 is SGHAT, CDR2 FQNNGV, per germline. For the CDR3, the DNA is TGTGCCAGCAGCTTAGATACTAGCGGATACAGCACAGATACGCAGTATTTT. This encodes CASSLDTSGYSTDTQYF.